These 21 T cell receptor beta chains share one sample of origin, sequenced in a study of identical twins. TCRdb analysed the 5' RACE reads with MiXCR anew, one entry per CDR3 protein. The top ten clones hold about 2.7% of a sample with roughly 480,000 distinct CDR3 sequences, about 24% of them seen once. The sample also formed part of further work on T cells expressing NK-cell markers.

Material: CD4+ T cells sorted from blood. The origin of the receptors is a woman in her late teens or twenties in good health.

The V gene is TRBV5-1, the J gene TRBJ2-1; D gene ambiguous. The CDR3 runs 13 residues. From germline, CDR1 is SGHRS and CDR2 YFSETQ. The ends were cut back, 0 bases at V and 7 bases at J, with 8 bases in the middle. This chain's CDR3 is CASSLVVPNEQFF. The DNA of the CDR3 is TGCGCCAGCAGCTTGGTGGTGCCGAATGAGCAGTTCTTC.

V gene TRBV10-3 combines with J gene TRBJ2-7; no firm D call. CDR1 ENHRY and CDR2 SYGVKD come from the germline V gene. The CDR3 is 13 residues long. The ends were cut back, 6 bases at V and 3 bases at J, with 12 bases in the middle. CDR3: CAISSTDHYEQYF. CDR3 coding DNA: TGTGCCATCAGCTCGACGGACCACTACGAGCAGTACTTC.

There are a few counts of this clonotype. The rearrangement links TRBV9 to TRBJ2-2; D assignment may be TRBD1 or TRBD2 (6 bases each). Per the germline V gene, CDR1 is SGDLS and CDR2 is YYNGEE. V lost 4 bases to trimming and J lost 3 bases, with 13 bases between them. CDR3 length: 15 amino acids. CDR3 region: CASSPRGADTGELFF. CDR3 DNA sequence: TGTGCCAGCAGCCCGAGGGGGGCCGACACCGGGGAGCTGTTTTTT.

In nucleotides, the CDR3 is TGTGCCAGCCGACGGACACAAGAGACCCAGTACTTC. It specifies CASRRTQETQYF. V is TRBV3-1 and J is TRBJ2-5; possible D gene TRBD1, 5 bases. Germline V gene sequence: CDR1 LGHDT, CDR2 YNNKEL (reference sequence). The CDR3 covers 12 residues. The V end was cut by 8 bases, the J end by 2 bases, with 9 bases between.

V is TRBV9 and J is TRBJ2-5; TRBD2 agrees at 9 bases. The CDR3 totals 15 residues. CDR1 and CDR2 (germline): SGDLS, YYNGEE. V lost 2 bases, J lost 5 bases, and 7 bases stayed unmatched. CDR3 DNA sequence: TGTGCCAGCAGCGTCGAGCGGGGGGCCGGGGAGACCCAGTACTTC. This translates into CASSVERGAGETQYF.

This clonotype was recorded at least ten times. This chain uses TRBV12-3 or TRBV12-4 with TRBJ2-3; D might be TRBD2 (7 bases). This CDR3 region has 14 residues. Trimming cost V 5 bases and J 4 bases, with 13 bases left between them. The CDR3 loop is CASSQIGGPDTQYF. For the CDR3, the DNA is TGTGCCAGCAGTCAGATCGGGGGGCCAGATACGCAGTATTTT.

This clonotype was seen more than once but under ten times. The chain's CDR3 is CSGLTSGTEAFF. The CDR3 coding sequence is TGCAGCGGACTAACCTCGGGGACTGAAGCTTTCTTT. This chain joins TRBV20-1 and TRBJ1-1, with unresolved D. CDR1 DFQATT and CDR2 SNEGSKA come from the germline V gene (reference sequence). This CDR3 region has 12 residues.

The chain links TRBV6-2 or TRBV6-3 to TRBJ2-7; TRBD2 matches 14 bases. The CDR3 runs 17 residues. The ends lost 6 bases at V and 3 bases at J; junction bases unmatched: 10. The V gene's germline CDR1 is MNHEY and CDR2 SVGEGT. CDR3 in DNA: TGTGCCAGCAGCTTCGGACTAGCGGGAGGCCCGTACTACGAGCAGTACTTC. Encoded protein: CASSFGLAGGPYYEQYF.

The rearrangement links TRBV21-1 to TRBJ1-1. TRBV21-1 is labeled a pseudogene. The CDR3 sequence is 17 residues long. CDR3 sequence: CASLPSRGGVRSTEAFF. The CDR3 DNA reads TGTGCCAGCCTCCCTTCCAGGGGAGGGGTTAGGTCCACTGAAGCTTTCTTT.

The chain combines TRBV4-2 with TRBJ2-5, with 7 bases that match TRBD1. CDR3 length: 15 residues. Germline V gene sequence: CDR1 LGHNA, CDR2 YNFKEQ. After removal of 3 bases from V and 0 bases from J, the junction contained 4 bases not matched to a gene. DNA of the CDR3: TGTGCCAGCAGCCACCGGACAGGCTACCAAGAGACCCAGTACTTC. The encoded protein is CASSHRTGYQETQYF.

This clonotype showed up just a few times. The V gene is TRBV12-3 or TRBV12-4, the J gene TRBJ2-5, with a tentative D call TRBD2 (5 bases). The V gene lost 3 bases and the J gene lost 3 bases, with 8 bases spanning the gap. This CDR3 contains 13 residues. The CDR3 spells CASSFATKETQYF. The CDR3 DNA is TGTGCCAGCAGTTTTGCGACTAAAGAGACCCAGTACTTC.

This rearrangement joins TRBV3-1 to TRBJ2-7, with 7 bases matching TRBD2. Per germline, CDR1 LGHDT and CDR2 YNNKEL (reference sequence). Germline trimming cut 3 bases from V and 5 bases from J; bases unmatched to any gene: 1. The CDR3 consists of 12 residues. The CDR3 region is CASSHAGDEQYF. The CDR3 DNA reads TGTGCCAGCAGCCACGCGGGGGACGAGCAGTACTTC.

This clonotype came up a few times. The J gene is TRBJ1-4, the V gene TRBV12-3 or TRBV12-4; D is undetermined. The V gene lost 3 bases and the J gene lost 9 bases, with 5 bases spanning the gap. This CDR3 is built from 11 residues. CDR3 coding DNA: TGTGCCAGCAGTTTTAGGAAAAAACTGTTTTTT. It codes for CASSFRKKLFF.

CDR3 coding DNA: TGCGCCAGCGCTACAGGGCGAAAAGAGACCCAGTACTTC. It encodes CASATGRKETQYF. V usage is TRBV5-1 and J usage is TRBJ2-5, with TRBD1 as a possible D gene (6 bases). Germline CDR1 reads SGHRS; CDR2 reads YFSETQ. Trimming took 7 bases from V and 3 from J, leaving 13 bases between them. The CDR3 covers 13 residues.

This chain joins TRBV28 and TRBJ2-7; TRBD1 aligns across 9 bases. J gave up 6 bases and V 2 bases, and 11 bases lay outside the gene matches. This CDR3 contains 16 residues. Per the germline V gene, CDR1 is MDHEN and CDR2 is SYDVKM. The CDR3 sequence: CASSLIGTGRLLEQYF. CDR3 in DNA: TGTGCCAGCAGTTTAATCGGGACAGGGCGTCTTCTCGAGCAGTACTTC.

This clonotype was counted between two and nine times. The chain recombines TRBV27 with TRBJ2-5; 9 positions match TRBD2. CDR1 is MNHEY, CDR2 SMNVEV, per germline (reference sequence). This CDR3 region has 17 residues. Germline trimming cut 3 bases from V and 0 bases from J; bases unmatched to any gene: 8. The CDR3 loop is CASSFMKTSGYQETQYF. The CDR3, as DNA: TGTGCCAGCAGTTTCATGAAGACTAGCGGATACCAAGAGACCCAGTACTTC.

This clonotype has more than one count but fewer than ten. The rearrangement uses TRBV5-1 and TRBJ2-7, with TRBD2 as a possible D gene (5 bases). With 0 bases removed from V and 5 bases from J, the gap between germline ends came to 18 bases. The V gene's germline CDR1 is SGHRS and CDR2 YFSETQ. The length of the CDR3 is 16 residues. The CDR3 DNA reads as TGCGCCAGCAGCTTGGCCGAGGGAGTCGTTTATCACGAGCAGTACTTC. As protein: CASSLAEGVVYHEQYF.

The chain has TRBV3-1 and TRBJ1-4; no firm D call. Germline CDR1 LGHDT, CDR2 YNNKEL (reference sequence). There are 13 residues in the CDR3. Deletions cut 7 bases from V and 5 bases from J, with 11 bases between. The DNA of the CDR3 is TGTGCCAGCACCTTTTTGGGGAATGAAAAACTGTTTTTT. Protein: CASTFLGNEKLFF.

This chain uses TRBV20-1 with TRBJ1-5; no definite D call. CDR1 and CDR2 from the germline V gene are DFQATT and SNEGSKA (reference sequence). This CDR3 contains 13 residues. The ends were cut back, 2 bases at V and 4 bases at J, with 9 bases in the middle. The chain's CDR3 is CSARPGLNQPQHF. CDR3 coding DNA: TGCAGTGCTAGACCGGGGTTAAATCAGCCCCAGCATTTT.

The chain is built from TRBV11-2 and TRBJ2-5; D is unclear. Trimming stripped 1 base from V and 5 bases from J, with 11 bases between. The length of the CDR3 is 14 residues. The germline V gene has CDR1 SGHAT and CDR2 FQNNGV. The CDR3 sequence: CASSLGLHSETQYF. The CDR3 coding sequence is TGTGCCAGCAGCTTAGGGTTGCATAGCGAGACCCAGTACTTC.

The chain has TRBV7-2 and TRBJ2-5; D ambiguous. The CDR3 length is 14 residues. CDR1 and CDR2 (germline): SGHTA, FQGNSA. Trimming removed 5 bases at V and 5 bases at J, with 15 bases between. In DNA, the CDR3 is TGTGCCAGCAGCAGTCAGTCCTTAGGGGAGACCCAGTACTTC. This gives the protein CASSSQSLGETQYF.